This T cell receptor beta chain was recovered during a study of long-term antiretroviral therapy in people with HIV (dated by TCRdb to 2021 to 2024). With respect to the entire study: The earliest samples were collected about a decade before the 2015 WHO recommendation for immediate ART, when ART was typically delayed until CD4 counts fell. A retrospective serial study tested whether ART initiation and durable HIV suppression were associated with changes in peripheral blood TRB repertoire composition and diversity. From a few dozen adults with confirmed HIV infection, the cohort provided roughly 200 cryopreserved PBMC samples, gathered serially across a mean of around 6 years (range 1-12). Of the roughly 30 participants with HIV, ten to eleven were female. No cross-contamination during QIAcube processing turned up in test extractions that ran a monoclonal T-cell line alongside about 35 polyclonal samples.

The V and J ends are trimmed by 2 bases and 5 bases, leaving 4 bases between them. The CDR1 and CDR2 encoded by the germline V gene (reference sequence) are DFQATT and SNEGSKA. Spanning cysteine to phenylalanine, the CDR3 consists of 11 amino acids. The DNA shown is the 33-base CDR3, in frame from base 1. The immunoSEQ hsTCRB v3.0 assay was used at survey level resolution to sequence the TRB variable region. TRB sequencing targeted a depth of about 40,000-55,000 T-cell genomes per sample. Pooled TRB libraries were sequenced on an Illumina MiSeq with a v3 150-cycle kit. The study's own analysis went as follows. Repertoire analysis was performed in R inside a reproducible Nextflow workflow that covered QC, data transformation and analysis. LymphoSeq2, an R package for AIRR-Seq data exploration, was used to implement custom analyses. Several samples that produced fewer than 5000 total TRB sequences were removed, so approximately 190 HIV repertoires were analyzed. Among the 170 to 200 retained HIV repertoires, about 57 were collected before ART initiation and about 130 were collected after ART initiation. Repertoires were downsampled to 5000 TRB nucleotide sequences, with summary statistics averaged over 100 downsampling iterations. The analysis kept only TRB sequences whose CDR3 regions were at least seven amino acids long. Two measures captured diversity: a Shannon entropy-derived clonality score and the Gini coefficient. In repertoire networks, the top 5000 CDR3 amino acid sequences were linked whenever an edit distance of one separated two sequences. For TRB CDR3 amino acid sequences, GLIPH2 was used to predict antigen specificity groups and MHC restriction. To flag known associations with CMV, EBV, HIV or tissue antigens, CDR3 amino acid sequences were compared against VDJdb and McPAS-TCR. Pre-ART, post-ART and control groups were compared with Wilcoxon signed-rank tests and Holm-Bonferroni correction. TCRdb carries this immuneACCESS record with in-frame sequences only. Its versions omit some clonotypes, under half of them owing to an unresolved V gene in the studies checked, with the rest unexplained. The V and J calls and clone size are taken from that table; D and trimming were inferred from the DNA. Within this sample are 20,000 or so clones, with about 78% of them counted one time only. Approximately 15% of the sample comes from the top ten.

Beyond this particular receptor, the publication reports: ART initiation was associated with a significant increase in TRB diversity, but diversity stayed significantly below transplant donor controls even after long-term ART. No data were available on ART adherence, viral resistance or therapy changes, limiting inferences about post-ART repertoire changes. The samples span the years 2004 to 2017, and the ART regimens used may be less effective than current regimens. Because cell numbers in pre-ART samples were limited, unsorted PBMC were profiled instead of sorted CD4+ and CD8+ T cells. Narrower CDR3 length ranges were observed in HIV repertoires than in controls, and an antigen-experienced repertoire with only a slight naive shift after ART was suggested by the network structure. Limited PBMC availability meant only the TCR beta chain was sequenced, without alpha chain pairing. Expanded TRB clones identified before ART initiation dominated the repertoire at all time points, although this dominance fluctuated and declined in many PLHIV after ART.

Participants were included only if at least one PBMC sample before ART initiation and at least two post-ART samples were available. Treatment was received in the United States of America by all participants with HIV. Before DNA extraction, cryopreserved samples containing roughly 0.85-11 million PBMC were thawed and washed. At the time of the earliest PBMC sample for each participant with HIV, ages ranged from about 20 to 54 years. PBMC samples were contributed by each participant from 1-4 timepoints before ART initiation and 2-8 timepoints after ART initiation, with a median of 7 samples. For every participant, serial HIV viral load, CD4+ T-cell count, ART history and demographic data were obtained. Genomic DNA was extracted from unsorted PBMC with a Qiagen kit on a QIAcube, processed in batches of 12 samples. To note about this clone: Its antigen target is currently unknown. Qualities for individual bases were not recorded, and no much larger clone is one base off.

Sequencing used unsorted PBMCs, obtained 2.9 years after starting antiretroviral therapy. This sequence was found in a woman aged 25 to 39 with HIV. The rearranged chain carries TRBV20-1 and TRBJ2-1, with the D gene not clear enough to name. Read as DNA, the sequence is TGCAGTGCTAGAAGCAACAATGAGCAGTTCTTC. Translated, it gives CSARSNNEQFF.